The 9 T cell receptor beta chains presented below share a single source sample, sequenced in a study of T cell repertoires and HLA-DP antigens. The method was immunoSEQ multiplex PCR; TCRdb's version includes in-frame clones alone and lacks a portion of them. The table records around 70,000 clones, over 75% of them present only once. These TCRs' antigens remain unknown. Sequencing was performed on CD4+ T cells from PBMCs. All receptors come from a man between 60 and 75 years old in good health and CMV-seronegative.

The V gene is TRBV19, the J gene TRBJ1-2, with 7 bases that match TRBD1. In germline, CDR1 is LNHDA, CDR2 SQIVND (reference sequence). V was clipped by 5 bases and J by 3 bases; unmatched bases: 6. There are 14 residues in the CDR3. CDR3 nucleotides: TGTGCCAGTAGTCAGACCGGGACAGACTATGGCTACACCTTC. The encoded protein is CASSQTGTDYGYTF.

The gene calls are TRBV4-1 and TRBJ2-1, with 7 bases that match TRBD2. V lost 2 bases, J lost 8 bases, and 15 bases stayed unmatched. Germline CDR1 reads MGHRA; CDR2 reads YSYEKL. The CDR3 has 17 amino acids. CDR3 in DNA: TGCGCCAGCAGCCAACTGGGGTTGGGCGGGAGCGGGGATGAGCAGTTCTTC. It encodes CASSQLGLGGSGDEQFF.

This rearrangement joins TRBV7-6 to TRBJ2-1; 11 bases match TRBD2. The V and J ends lost 5 bases and 5 bases, in that order; junction bases with no gene match: 8. CDR1 and CDR2 from the germline V gene are SGHVS and FNYEAQ. There are 16 residues in the CDR3. CDR3 sequence: CASSPTSGGEHNEQFF. CDR3 DNA: TGTGCCAGCAGCCCAACTAGCGGGGGAGAACACAATGAGCAGTTCTTC.

The sample holds a few counts of this clone. The gene calls are TRBV4-3 and TRBJ2-6; 7 positions agree with TRBD1. V was clipped by 0 bases and J by 0 bases; unmatched bases: 5. The CDR3 runs 18 residues. Looked up from germline, CDR1 is LGHNA and CDR2 is YSLEER. This CDR3 is CASSQEKQGYSGANVLTF. The CDR3 coding sequence is TGCGCCAGCAGCCAAGAGAAACAGGGGTACTCTGGGGCCAACGTCCTGACTTTC.

The chain couples TRBV6-1 to TRBJ2-2; D not certain. The V and J ends lost 3 bases and 1 base respectively, with 3 bases between them. Germline V gene data show CDR1 as MNHNS and CDR2 as SASEGT. The CDR3 spans 13 residues. The CDR3 is CASSDRNTGELFF. The CDR3 bases are TGTGCCAGCAGTGACAGGAACACCGGGGAGCTGTTTTTT.

This clone was picked up one time. The CDR3 is CASSLSAGPYNEQFF. CDR3 DNA: TGTGCCAGCAGCTTAAGCGCGGGGCCCTACAATGAGCAGTTCTTC. V usage is TRBV7-2 and J usage is TRBJ2-1, with D possibly matching TRBD2 (6 bases). Germline V gene data show CDR1 as SGHTA and CDR2 as FQGNSA. Trimming cost V 2 bases and J 2 bases, with 10 bases left between them. The CDR3 covers 15 residues.

The genes are TRBV11-2 and TRBJ1-2; D gene ambiguous. The CDR3 has 14 amino acids. CDR1 is SGHAT, CDR2 FQNNGV, per germline. V was cut by 5 bases and J by 3 bases, with 13 bases left in between. For the CDR3, the DNA is TGTGCCAGCAGCCCCTTCGCCGGGGACTATGGCTACACCTTC. This sequence encodes CASSPFAGDYGYTF.

The rearrangement joins TRBV7-2 to TRBJ2-7; TRBD2 aligns across 10 bases. CDR1 is SGHTA and CDR2 is FQGNSA in the germline V gene. The CDR3 length is 16 residues. After removal of 1 base from V and 3 bases from J, the junction contained 6 bases not matched to a gene. The DNA of the CDR3 is TGTGCCAGCAGCTTAGAGGCTAGCGGGGGTGGCTACGAGCAGTACTTC. Translation gives CASSLEASGGGYEQYF.

This chain links TRBV5-4 with TRBJ2-3, with TRBD2 matching 12 bases. Unmatched junction bases numbered 16, after V lost 0 bases and J lost 5 bases. Per germline, CDR1 SGHNT and CDR2 YYREEE (reference sequence). CDR3 length: 20 residues. The CDR3 coding sequence is TGTGCCAGCAGCTTGGGTTCACCCTTACTAGCGGGAGGTTCTGGAGATACGCAGTATTTT. It yields the protein CASSLGSPLLAGGSGDTQYF.